The 4 T cell receptor beta chains below all came from one sample that was sequenced in a study of identical twins. Via MiXCR, TCRdb re-called the 5' RACE reads, giving one row per CDR3 protein. The sample yields 240,000 or so distinct CDR3 sequences, 10% to 15% seen once. These data also formed part of another study, on yellow fever vaccine responses in identical twins.

Sequencing used memory (CD45RO+) T cells sorted from blood. Source of these receptors: a woman aged 18-29 years in good health.

Only a few counts were recorded for this clonotype. The V and J genes are TRBV20-1 and TRBJ2-5; D remains ambiguous. Between the trimmed V and J ends, which lost 2 bases and 2 bases, there was a span of 6 bases. The CDR3 length is 12 residues. CDR1 is DFQATT and CDR2 is SNEGSKA in the germline V gene (reference sequence). The CDR3 DNA reads as TGCAGTGCTAGACAGAATCAAGAGACCCAGTACTTC. This sequence encodes CSARQNQETQYF.

This clonotype has more than one count but fewer than ten. V is TRBV4-3 and J is TRBJ2-2, with D perhaps TRBD1 (6 bases). CDR3 length equals 16 residues. With 4 bases removed from V and 1 base from J, the gap between germline ends came to 13 bases. Germline V gene data show CDR1 as LGHNA and CDR2 as YSLEER. The CDR3 protein is CASSLRGPGNTGELFF. The CDR3 nucleotides read TGCGCCAGCAGCCTCAGGGGTCCGGGGAACACCGGGGAGCTGTTTTTT.

This clonotype was detected once. The gene calls are TRBV4-3 and TRBJ2-2; D is uncertain. Germline V gene sequence: CDR1 LGHNA, CDR2 YSLEER. With 1 base removed from V and 6 bases from J, the gap between germline ends came to 6 bases. This CDR3 has 13 residues. The CDR3 DNA follows: TGCGCCAGCAGCCAAGGGGAATCCGGGGAGCTGTTTTTT. Translated, it gives CASSQGESGELFF.

The chain combines TRBV6-4 with TRBJ2-7; D is possibly TRBD2 (6 bases). The CDR3 covers 12 residues. Trimming stripped 11 bases from V and 3 bases from J, with 14 bases between. Per germline, CDR1 MRHNA and CDR2 SNTAGT. CDR3 coding DNA: TGTGCCGAAAATTGGGAGGTCTACGAGCAGTACTTC. Amino acids: CAENWEVYEQYF.